This is a list of T cell receptor beta chains from one sample in a study of blood T cells in healthy people across ages. MiXCR, applied by TCRdb to the 5' RACE reads, yields one record per CDR3 protein. The sample records around 780,000 distinct CDR3 sequences, roughly 25% being singletons. Separately, the same data were catalogued under a study of T cells of mothers and their children.

Input material: blood. Every receptor here comes from a boy aged 5-17 years in good health. Each CDR3 is given with its conserved first and last residue. Some rows have no size entry. The others give once, few or many, or a class for an expanded clone.

v_gene: TRBV20-1
abundance: -
j_gene: TRBJ1-1
CDR3aa: CSARGTGVDTEAFF

v_gene: TRBV7-6
abundance: few
j_gene: TRBJ1-3
CDR3aa: CASSSSGAGGGNTIYF

v_gene: TRBV20-1
abundance: -
j_gene: TRBJ2-5
CDR3aa: CSASVGGAFQETQYF

v_gene: TRBV28
abundance: many
j_gene: TRBJ2-1
CDR3aa: CASSLGSDEQFF

v_gene: TRBV7-7
abundance: -
j_gene: TRBJ2-6
CDR3aa: CASSCRLAGPSGANVLTF

v_gene: TRBV10-3
abundance: -
j_gene: TRBJ2-5
CDR3aa: CAISESPTGEGQEAQYF

v_gene: TRBV2
abundance: few
j_gene: -
CDR3aa: CASRRGLAGGHNEQFF

v_gene: TRBV12-3/TRBV12-4
abundance: few
j_gene: TRBJ2-3
CDR3aa: CASSLPRTGGESSNTQYF

v_gene: TRBV7-9
abundance: -
j_gene: TRBJ1-4
CDR3aa: CASSRPGTGTGEKLFF

v_gene: TRBV6-5
abundance: few
j_gene: TRBJ1-2
CDR3aa: CASRQGANYGYTF

v_gene: TRBV6-1
abundance: -
j_gene: TRBJ1-2
CDR3aa: CASVGGRSGYGYTF

v_gene: TRBV20-1
abundance: -
j_gene: TRBJ2-3
CDR3aa: CSARGRADTQYF

v_gene: TRBV28
abundance: few
j_gene: TRBJ2-7
CDR3aa: CASTLGQGLYEQYF

v_gene: TRBV2
abundance: -
j_gene: TRBJ2-1
CDR3aa: CASRAGVAYNEQFF

v_gene: TRBV5-1
abundance: -
j_gene: TRBJ2-7
CDR3aa: CASSKRDSYYEQYF

v_gene: TRBV15
abundance: -
j_gene: TRBJ1-1
CDR3aa: CATSTIRVTEAFF

v_gene: TRBV5-5
abundance: few
j_gene: TRBJ1-3
CDR3aa: CASSSDRGRNTIYF

v_gene: TRBV4-2
abundance: few
j_gene: TRBJ1-4
CDR3aa: CASSQARADNEKLFF

v_gene: TRBV9
abundance: many
j_gene: TRBJ2-5
CDR3aa: CASSGQGWETQYF

v_gene: TRBV5-1
abundance: few
j_gene: TRBJ2-1
CDR3aa: CASSATDNEQFF

v_gene: TRBV7-9
abundance: few
j_gene: TRBJ1-5
CDR3aa: CASSTSQGNQLQHF

v_gene: TRBV6-6
abundance: few
j_gene: TRBJ1-2
CDR3aa: CASSSPGLSGGYGYTF

v_gene: TRBV7-2
abundance: few
j_gene: TRBJ1-2
CDR3aa: CASSDRVDYTF

v_gene: TRBV20-1
abundance: -
j_gene: TRBJ2-7
CDR3aa: CSALSGRAYEQYF

v_gene: TRBV9
abundance: -
j_gene: TRBJ2-5
CDR3aa: CASSGGGLQETQYF

v_gene: TRBV5-1
abundance: few
j_gene: TRBJ2-1
CDR3aa: CASSLMGHNEQFF

v_gene: TRBV27
abundance: -
j_gene: TRBJ2-3
CDR3aa: CASSWRMAGGPTDTQYF

v_gene: TRBV4-2
abundance: -
j_gene: TRBJ2-1
CDR3aa: CASSQDLSGQFF

v_gene: TRBV6-1
abundance: -
j_gene: TRBJ1-3
CDR3aa: CASSRQGGWSANTIYF

v_gene: TRBV30
abundance: few
j_gene: TRBJ2-3
CDR3aa: CAWNPAGGADTQYF

v_gene: TRBV28
abundance: -
j_gene: TRBJ1-1
CDR3aa: CASNEISGTNTEAFF

v_gene: TRBV6-1
abundance: -
j_gene: TRBJ2-7
CDR3aa: CASSETRYEQYF

v_gene: TRBV7-2
abundance: -
j_gene: TRBJ2-7
CDR3aa: CASSLEGWVSYEQYF